The text below deals with one T cell receptor beta chain. This sample is part of a study of CD8 T cells in Susac syndrome. CDR3 size: 15 residues. CDR1 and CDR2 (germline): SNHLY, FYNNEI. V lost 4 bases, J lost 4 bases, and 0 bases stayed unmatched. RNA amounts of roughly 0.45 to 1 ug underwent reverse transcription with random hexamers. The authors amplified TCR beta CDR3 across 54 Vbeta and 13 Jbeta using immunoSEQ multiplex PCR. One entry per CDR3 protein, called by TCRdb with MiXCR from the immunoSEQ multiplex PCR reads. The repertoire consists of tens of thousands of distinct CDR3 sequences, with just over 95% occurring once and the leading ten covering 0.095% to 0.12%.

The sample comprised CD4+ T cells from PBMCs. This chain joins TRBV2 and TRBJ2-2, with 13 positions matching TRBD2. The TCR comes from a human donor with multiple sclerosis. CDR3 protein: CASSGLAGGTGELFF. Written as DNA, the CDR3 is TGTGCCAGCAGTGGACTAGCGGGGGGCACCGGGGAGCTGTTTTTT.